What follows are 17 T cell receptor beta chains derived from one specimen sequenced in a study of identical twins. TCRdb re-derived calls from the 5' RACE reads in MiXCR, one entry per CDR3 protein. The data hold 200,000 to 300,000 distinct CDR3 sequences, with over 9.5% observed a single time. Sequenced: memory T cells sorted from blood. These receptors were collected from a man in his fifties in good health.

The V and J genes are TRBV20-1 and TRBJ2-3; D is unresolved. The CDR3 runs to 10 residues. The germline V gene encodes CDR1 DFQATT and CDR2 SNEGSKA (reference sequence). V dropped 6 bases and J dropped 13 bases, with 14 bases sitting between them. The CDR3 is CSALSAKEYF. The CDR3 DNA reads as TGCAGTGCCCTTAGTGCTAAGGAGTATTTT.

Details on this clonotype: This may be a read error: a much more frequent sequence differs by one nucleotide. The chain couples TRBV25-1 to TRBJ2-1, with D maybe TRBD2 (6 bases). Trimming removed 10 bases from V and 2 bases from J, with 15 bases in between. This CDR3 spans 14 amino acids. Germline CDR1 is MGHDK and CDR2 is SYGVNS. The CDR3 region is CATQGGGAYNEQFF. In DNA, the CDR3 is TGTGCCACCCAGGGTGGCGGGGCCTACAATGAGCAGTTCTTC.

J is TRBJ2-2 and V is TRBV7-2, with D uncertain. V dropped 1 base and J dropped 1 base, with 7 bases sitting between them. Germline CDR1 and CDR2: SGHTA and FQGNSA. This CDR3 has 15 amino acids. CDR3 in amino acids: CASSLVTLNTGELFF. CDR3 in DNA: TGTGCCAGCAGCTTAGTGACTTTGAACACCGGGGAGCTGTTTTTT.

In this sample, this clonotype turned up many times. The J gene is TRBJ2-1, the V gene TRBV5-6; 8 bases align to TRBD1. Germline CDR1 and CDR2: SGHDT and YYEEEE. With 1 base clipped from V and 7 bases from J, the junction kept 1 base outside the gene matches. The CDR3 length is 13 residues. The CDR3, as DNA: TGTGCCAGCAGCTTGCAGGGGGCGAATGAGCAGTTCTTC. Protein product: CASSLQGANEQFF.

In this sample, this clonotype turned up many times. The CDR3 bases are TGTGCCGTTGGGGTTGCTTCTGGGGCCAACGTCCTGACTTTC. Protein product: CAVGVASGANVLTF. The chain employs TRBV10-3 and TRBJ2-6; D is unclear. CDR3 length: 14 residues. V dropped 11 bases and J dropped 1 base, with 12 bases sitting between them. CDR1 is ENHRY and CDR2 is SYGVKD in the germline V gene.

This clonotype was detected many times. The DNA of the CDR3 is TGCAGCGTTGTCTTCACAGATACGCAGTATTTT. Encoded protein: CSVVFTDTQYF. The genes are TRBV29-1 and TRBJ2-3, with D unclear. Trimming pared 4 bases from V and 2 bases from J, leaving 4 bases between. This CDR3 region has 11 residues. From germline, CDR1 is SQVTM and CDR2 ANQGSEA.

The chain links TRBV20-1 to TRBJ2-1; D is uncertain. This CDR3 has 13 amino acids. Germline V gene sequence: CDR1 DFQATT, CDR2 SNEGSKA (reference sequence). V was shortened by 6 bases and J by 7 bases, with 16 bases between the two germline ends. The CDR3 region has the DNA TGCAGTGCCGGTCTGCAGGTTTTGAATGAGCAGTTCTTC. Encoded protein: CSAGLQVLNEQFF.

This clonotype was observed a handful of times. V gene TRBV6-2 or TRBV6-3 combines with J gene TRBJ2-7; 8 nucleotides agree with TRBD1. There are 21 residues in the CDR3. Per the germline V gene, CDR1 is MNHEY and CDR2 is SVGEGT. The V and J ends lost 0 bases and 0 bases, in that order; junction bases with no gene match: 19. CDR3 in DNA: TGTGCCAGCAGTTACTCGAGCGTCCGGACAGGGTATGGGAGGAGCTCCTACGAGCAGTACTTC. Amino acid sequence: CASSYSSVRTGYGRSSYEQYF.

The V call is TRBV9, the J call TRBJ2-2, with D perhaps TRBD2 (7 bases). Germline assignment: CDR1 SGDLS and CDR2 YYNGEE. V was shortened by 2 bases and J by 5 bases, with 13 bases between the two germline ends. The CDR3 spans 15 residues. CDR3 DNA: TGTGCCAGCAGCGTCAAGGGGGGGTCGACCGGGGAGCTGTTTTTT. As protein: CASSVKGGSTGELFF.

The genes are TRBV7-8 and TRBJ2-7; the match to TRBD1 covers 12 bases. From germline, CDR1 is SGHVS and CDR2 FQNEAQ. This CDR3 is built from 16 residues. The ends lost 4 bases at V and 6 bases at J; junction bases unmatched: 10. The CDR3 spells CASSWPPGQGALEQYF. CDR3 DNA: TGTGCCAGCAGCTGGCCCCCGGGACAGGGGGCGCTCGAGCAGTACTTC. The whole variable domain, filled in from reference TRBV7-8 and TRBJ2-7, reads GAGVSQSPRYKVAKRGQDVALRCDPISGHVSLFWYQQALGQGPEFLTYFQNEAQLDKSGLPSDRFFAERPEGSVSTLKIQRTQQEDSAVYLCASSWPPGQGALEQYFGPGTRLTVT.

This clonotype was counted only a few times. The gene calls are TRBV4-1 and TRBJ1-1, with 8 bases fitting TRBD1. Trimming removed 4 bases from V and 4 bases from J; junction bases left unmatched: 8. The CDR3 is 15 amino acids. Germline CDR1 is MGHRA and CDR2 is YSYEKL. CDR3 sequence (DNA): TGCGCCAGCAGCCCCGGCAGGGGGCGGGTCACTGAAGCTTTCTTT. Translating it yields CASSPGRGRVTEAFF.

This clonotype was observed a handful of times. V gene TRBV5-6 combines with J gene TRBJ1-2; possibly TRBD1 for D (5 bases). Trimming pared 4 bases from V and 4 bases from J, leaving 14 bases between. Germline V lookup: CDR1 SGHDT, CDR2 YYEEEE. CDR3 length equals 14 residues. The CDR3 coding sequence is TGTGCCAGCAGCCCCGGGGGGGTCTCCTATGGCTACACCTTC. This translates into CASSPGGVSYGYTF.

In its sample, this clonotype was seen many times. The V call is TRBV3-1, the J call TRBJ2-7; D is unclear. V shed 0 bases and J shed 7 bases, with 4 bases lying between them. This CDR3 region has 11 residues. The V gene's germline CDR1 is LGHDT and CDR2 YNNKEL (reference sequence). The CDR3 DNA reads TGTGCCAGCAGCCAAGATTGGGAGCAGTACTTC. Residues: CASSQDWEQYF.

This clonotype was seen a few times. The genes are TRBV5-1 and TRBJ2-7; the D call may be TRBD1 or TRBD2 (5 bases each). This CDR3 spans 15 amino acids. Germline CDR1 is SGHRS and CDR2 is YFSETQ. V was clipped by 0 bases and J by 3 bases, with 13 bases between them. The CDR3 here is CASSLDQRGSYEQYF. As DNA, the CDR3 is TGCGCCAGCAGCTTGGATCAGAGGGGCAGCTACGAGCAGTACTTC.

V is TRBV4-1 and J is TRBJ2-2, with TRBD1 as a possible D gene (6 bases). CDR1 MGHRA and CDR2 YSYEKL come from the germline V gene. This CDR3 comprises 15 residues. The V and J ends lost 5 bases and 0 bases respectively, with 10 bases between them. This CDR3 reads CASSYGTPNTGELFF. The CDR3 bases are TGCGCCAGCAGCTACGGGACACCGAACACCGGGGAGCTGTTTTTT.

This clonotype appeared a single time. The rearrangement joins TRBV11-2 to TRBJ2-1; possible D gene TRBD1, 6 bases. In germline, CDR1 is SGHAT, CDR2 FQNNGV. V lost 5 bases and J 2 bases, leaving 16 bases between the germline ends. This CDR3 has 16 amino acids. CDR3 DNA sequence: TGTGCCAGCAGCGCTGAACAGGGAGCTCCCTACAATGAGCAGTTCTTC. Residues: CASSAEQGAPYNEQFF. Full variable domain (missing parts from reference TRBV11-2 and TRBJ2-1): EAGVAQSPRYKIIEKRQSVAFWCNPISGHATLYWYQQILGQGPKLLIQFQNNGVVDDSQLPKDRFSAERLKGVDSTLKIQPAKLEDSAVYLCASSAEQGAPYNEQFFGPGTRLTVL.

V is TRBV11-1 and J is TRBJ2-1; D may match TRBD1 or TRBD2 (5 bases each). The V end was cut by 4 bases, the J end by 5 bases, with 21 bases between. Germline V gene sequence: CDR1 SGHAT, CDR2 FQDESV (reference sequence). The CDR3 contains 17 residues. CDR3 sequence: CASSSPAGTPKDNEQFF. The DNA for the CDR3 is TGTGCCAGCAGCTCACCTGCCGGGACGCCGAAGGACAATGAGCAGTTCTTC.